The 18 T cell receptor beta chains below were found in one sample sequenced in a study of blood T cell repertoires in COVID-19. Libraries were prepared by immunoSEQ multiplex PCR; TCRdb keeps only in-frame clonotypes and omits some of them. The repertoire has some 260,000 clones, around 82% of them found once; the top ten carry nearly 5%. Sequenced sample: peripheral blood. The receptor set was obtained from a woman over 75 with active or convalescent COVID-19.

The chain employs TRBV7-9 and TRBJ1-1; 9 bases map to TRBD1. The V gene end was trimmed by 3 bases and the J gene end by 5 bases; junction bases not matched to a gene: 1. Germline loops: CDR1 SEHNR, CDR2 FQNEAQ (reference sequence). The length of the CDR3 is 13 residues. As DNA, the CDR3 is TGTGCCAGCAGCTTGGGACAGGGTACTGAAGCTTTCTTT. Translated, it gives CASSLGQGTEAFF.

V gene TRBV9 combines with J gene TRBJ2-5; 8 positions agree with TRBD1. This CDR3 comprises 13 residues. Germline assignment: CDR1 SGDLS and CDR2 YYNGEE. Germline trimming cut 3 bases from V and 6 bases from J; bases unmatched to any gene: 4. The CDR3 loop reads CASSAGTGQTQYF. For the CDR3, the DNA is TGTGCCAGCAGCGCCGGGACAGGTCAGACCCAGTACTTC.

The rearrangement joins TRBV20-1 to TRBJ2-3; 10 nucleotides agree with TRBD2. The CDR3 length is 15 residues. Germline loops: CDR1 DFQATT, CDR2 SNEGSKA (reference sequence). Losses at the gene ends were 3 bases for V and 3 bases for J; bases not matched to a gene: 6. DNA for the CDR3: TGCAGTGCTAGTGGAGCGGGGGGGCGGACAGATACGCAGTATTTT. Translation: CSASGAGGRTDTQYF.

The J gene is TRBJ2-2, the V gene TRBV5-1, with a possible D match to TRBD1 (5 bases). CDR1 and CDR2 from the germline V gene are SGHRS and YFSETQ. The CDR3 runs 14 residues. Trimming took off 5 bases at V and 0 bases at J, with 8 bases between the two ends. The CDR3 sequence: CASRGPSNTGELFF. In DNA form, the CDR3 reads TGCGCCAGCAGGGGGCCCTCGAACACCGGGGAGCTGTTTTTT.

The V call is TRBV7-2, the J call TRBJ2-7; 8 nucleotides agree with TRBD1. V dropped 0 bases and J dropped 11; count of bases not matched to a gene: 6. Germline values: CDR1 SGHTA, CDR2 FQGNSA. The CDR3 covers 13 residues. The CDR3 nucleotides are TGTGCCAGCAGCTTAGCCAGGGGGCTAGATAAGTACTTC. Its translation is CASSLARGLDKYF.

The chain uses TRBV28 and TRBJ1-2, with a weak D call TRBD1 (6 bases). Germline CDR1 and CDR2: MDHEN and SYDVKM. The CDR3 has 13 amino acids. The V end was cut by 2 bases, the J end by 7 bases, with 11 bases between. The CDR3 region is CASSLNRVGGYTF. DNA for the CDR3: TGTGCCAGCAGTTTAAACAGGGTGGGTGGCTACACCTTC.

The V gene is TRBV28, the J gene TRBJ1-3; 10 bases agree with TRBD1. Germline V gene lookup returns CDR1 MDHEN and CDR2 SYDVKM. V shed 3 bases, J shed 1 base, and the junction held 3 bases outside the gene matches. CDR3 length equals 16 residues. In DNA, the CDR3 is TGTGCCAGCAGTTTTTGGACAGGGGGATCTGGAAACACCATATATTTT. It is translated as CASSFWTGGSGNTIYF.

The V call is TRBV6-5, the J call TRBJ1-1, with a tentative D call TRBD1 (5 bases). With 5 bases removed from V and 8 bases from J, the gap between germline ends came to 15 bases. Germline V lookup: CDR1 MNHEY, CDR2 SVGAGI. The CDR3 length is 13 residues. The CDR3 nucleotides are TGTGCCAGCAGTCCCCGACAGTCTCCCGAAGCTTTCTTT. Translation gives CASSPRQSPEAFF.

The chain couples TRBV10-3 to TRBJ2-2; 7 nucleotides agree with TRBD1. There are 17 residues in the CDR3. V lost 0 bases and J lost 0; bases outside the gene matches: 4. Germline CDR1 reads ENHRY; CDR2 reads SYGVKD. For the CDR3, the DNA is TGTGCCATCAGTGAGTCAGCGACAGGGTCGAACACCGGGGAGCTGTTTTTT. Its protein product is CAISESATGSNTGELFF.

The CDR3 DNA sequence: TGTGCCAGCAGTGAACAGGGGGCACAATCTGAAAAACTGTTTTTT. Protein product: CASSEQGAQSEKLFF. This chain connects TRBV6-1 to TRBJ1-4, with 8 bases lining up with TRBD1. The germline V gene encodes CDR1 MNHNS and CDR2 SASEGT. The V segment lost 2 bases and the J segment 7 bases; nucleotides outside the gene matches: 6. This CDR3 has 15 residues.

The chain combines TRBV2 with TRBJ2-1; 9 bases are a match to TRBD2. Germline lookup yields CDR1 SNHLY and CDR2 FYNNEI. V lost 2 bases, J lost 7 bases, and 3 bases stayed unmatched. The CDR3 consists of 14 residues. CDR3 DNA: TGTGCCAGCAGTGAATGGACTAGCGTGAATGAGCAGTTCTTC. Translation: CASSEWTSVNEQFF.

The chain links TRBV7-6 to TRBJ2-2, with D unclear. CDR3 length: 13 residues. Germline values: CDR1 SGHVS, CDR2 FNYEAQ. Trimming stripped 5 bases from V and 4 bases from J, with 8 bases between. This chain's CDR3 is CASSHVSTGELFF. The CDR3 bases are TGTGCCAGCAGCCACGTGAGCACCGGGGAGCTGTTTTTT.

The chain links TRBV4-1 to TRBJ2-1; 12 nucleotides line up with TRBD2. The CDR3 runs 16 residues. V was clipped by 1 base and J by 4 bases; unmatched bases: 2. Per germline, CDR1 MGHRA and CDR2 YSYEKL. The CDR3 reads CASSQGTSGRYNEQFF. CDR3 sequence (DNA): TGCGCCAGCAGCCAAGGAACTAGCGGGAGGTACAATGAGCAGTTCTTC.

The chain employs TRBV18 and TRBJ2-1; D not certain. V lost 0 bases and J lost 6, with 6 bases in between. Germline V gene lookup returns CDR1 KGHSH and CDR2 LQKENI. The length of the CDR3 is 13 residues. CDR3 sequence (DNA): TGTGCCAGCTCACCACCGGGCAGCAATGAGCAGTTCTTC. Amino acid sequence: CASSPPGSNEQFF.

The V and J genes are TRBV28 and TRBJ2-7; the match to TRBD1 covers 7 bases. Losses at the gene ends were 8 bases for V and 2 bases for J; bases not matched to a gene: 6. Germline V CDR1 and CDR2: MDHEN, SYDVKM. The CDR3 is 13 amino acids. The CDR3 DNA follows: TGTGCCAGCCTCGGACAGGAGACCTACGAGCAGTACTTC. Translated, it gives CASLGQETYEQYF.

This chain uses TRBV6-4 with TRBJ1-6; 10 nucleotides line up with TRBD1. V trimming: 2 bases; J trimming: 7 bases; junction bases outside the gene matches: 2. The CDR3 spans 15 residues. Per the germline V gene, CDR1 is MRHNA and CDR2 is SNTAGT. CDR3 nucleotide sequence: TGTGCCAGCAGTGACACGGGACAGGGGAATTCACCCCTCCACTTT. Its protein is CASSDTGQGNSPLHF.

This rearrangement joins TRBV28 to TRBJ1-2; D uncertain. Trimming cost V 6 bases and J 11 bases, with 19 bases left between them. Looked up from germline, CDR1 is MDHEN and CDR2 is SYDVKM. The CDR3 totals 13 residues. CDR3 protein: CASRESLLVEYTF. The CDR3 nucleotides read TGTGCCAGCAGGGAGAGTTTATTGGTTGAGTACACCTTC.

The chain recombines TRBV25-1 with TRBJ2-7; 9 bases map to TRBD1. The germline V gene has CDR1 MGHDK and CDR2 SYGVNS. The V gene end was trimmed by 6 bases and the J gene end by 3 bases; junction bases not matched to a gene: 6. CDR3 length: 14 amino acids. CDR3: CASRTGGVYYEQYF. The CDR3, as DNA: TGTGCCAGCAGGACAGGGGGAGTATACTACGAGCAGTACTTC.